Described below is a single T cell receptor beta chain sequence and its context. Its target is not known. Relative to the germline gene, one junction end is altered; a read error may explain this. Germline loops: CDR1 SGHTA, CDR2 FQGTGA. This CDR3 is 14 amino acids long. TCRdb itself ran the reads through MiXCR, one entry per CDR3 protein. This sample yields roughly 500,000 distinct CDR3 sequences, of which approximately 15% are seen a single time; approximately 24% belongs to the top ten. This sample is part of a study of T cell repertoires in cytomegalovirus infection. At the level of the study: Carrying CMV and the relevant HLA type showed in public TCR beta signatures. The study's findings and limits: The study identified carriers of CMV plus the relevant HLA from cumulative public TCR beta family frequency. The ex vivo response was dominated by HLA-C-restricted CMV-specific TCR beta clonotypes.

V and J are TRBV7-3 and TRBJ2-7; no clear D. This TCR was recovered from a human donor in good health (CMV status not recorded). Some clones in this sample may be carry-over from other donors' samples. Sequencing was carried out using CD8+ T cells from PBMCs. The DNA of the CDR3 is TGTGCAAGCAGCGCAGCAGTGGTCAGCTACGAGCAGTACTTC. Encoded protein: CASSAAVVSYEQYF. Supplemented by reference TRBV7-3 and TRBJ2-7, the full variable domain reads GAGVSQTPSNKVTEKGKYVELRCDPISGHTALYWYRQSLGQGPEFLIYFQGTGAADDSGLPNDRFFAVRPEGSVSTLKIQRTERGDSAVYLCASSAAVVSYEQYFGPGTRLTVT.